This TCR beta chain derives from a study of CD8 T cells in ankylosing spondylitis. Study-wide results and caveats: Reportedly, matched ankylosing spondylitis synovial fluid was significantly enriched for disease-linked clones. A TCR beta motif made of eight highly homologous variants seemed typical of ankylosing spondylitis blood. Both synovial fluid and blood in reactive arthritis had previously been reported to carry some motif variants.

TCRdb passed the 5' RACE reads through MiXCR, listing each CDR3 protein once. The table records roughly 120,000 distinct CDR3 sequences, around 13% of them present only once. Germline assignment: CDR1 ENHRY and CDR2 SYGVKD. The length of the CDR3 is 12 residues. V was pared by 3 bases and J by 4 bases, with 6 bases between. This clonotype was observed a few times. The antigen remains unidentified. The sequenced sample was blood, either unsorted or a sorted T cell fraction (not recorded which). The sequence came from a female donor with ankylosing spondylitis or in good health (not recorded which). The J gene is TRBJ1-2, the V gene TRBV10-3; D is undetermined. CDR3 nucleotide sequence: TGTGCCATCAGTGAACAGTTCTATGGCTACACCTTC. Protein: CAISEQFYGYTF.